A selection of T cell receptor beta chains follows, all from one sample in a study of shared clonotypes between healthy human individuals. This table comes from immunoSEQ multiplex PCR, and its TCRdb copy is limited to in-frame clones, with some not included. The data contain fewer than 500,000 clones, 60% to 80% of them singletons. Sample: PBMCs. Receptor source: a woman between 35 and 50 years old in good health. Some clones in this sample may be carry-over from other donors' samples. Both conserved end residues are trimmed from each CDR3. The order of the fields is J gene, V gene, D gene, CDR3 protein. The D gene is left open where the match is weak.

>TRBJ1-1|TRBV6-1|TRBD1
ASSDRVYTEAF
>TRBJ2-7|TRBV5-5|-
ASSSDSYEQY
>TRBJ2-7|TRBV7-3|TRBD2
ASSKTTGGGEQY
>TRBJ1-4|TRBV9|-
ASSVEGRTNEKLF
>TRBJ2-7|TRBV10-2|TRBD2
ASSDWGTSLHEQY
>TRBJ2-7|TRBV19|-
ASSIWPTQPYEQY
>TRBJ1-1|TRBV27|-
ASSPRRATEAF
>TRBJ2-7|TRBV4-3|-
ASSQALQPSYEQY
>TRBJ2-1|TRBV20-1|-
SARVVGIAF
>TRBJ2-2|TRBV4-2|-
ASSQISLRTGELF
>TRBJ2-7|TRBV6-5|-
ASGRGTSEQY
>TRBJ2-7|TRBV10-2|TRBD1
ASSGTGTAYEQY
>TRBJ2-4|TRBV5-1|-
ASSPGPGIAKNIQY
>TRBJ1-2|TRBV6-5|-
ASSFSPSDGYT
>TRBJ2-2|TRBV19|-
ASSIDLRDQSTGELF
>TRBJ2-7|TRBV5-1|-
ASRNRDSDEQY
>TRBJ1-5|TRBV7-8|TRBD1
ASSPGTGDQPQH
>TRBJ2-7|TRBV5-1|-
ASTIDGAGQY
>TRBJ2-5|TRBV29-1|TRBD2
SVDSLAGDSETQY
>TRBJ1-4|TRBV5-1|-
ASSLAQGNEKLF
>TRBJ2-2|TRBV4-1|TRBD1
ASSHRFPGQGNTGELF
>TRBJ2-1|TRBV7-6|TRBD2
ASTNTLAGVYNEQF
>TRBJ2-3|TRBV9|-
ASSVVQGTDTQY
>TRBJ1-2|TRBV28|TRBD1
ASSPETGGSGYT
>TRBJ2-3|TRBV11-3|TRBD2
ASSSGGRGIDTQY
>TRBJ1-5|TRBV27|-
ASSFQGQPQH
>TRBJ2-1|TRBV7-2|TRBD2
ASSTSRTLAGDEQF
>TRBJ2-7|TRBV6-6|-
ASSYIAGHEQY
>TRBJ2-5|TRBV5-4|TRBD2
ASSQGLAGETQY
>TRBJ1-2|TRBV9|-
ASSVGQDYGYT
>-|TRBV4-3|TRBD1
ASSQDSGTGFHEQY
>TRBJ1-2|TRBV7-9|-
ASSLLSYGYT
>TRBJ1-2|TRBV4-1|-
ASSQGNGRGGNYGYT
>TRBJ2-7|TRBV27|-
ASSLLGISYEQY
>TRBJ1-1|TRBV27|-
ASSPSRVNTEAF
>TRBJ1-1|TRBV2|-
ASSAGEWNTEAF
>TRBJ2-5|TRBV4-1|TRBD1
ASSRRQGKFETQY
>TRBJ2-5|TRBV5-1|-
ASSRRGETQY
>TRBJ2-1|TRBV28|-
ASSLARGRAENNEQF
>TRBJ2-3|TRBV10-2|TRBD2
ASRDSGSGTDTQY
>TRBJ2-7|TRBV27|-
ASTGLGNYEQY
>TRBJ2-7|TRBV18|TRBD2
ASSPGLAGGGSYEQY
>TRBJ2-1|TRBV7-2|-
ASSLVGAGSYNEQF
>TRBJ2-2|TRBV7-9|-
ASSLGQGGTGELF
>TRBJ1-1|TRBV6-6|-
ASSSEAF
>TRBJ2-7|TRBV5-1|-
ASSEQAYPYEQY
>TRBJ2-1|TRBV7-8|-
ASSLLRARSENEQF
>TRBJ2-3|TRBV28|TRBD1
ASSPGTGGGADTQY
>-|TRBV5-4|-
ASSGGGRSDEQY
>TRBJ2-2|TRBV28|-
ASQANTGELF
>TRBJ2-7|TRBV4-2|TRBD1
ASSQLGDRVYEQY
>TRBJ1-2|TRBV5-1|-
ASSLATGFNIYYGYT
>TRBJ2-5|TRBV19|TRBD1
ASMDLDRGPETQY
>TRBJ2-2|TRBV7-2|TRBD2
ASSKPTSGGNTGELF
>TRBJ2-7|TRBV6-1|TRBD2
ASSESTSGSYEQY
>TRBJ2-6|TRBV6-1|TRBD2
ASSEDGGTGANVLT
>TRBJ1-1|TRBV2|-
ASCYRPNTEAF
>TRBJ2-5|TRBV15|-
ATSTYMGGSEQY
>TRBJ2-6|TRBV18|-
ASSPQGSYSGANVLT
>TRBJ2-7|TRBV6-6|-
ASSWGKGYEQY